The 4 T cell receptor beta chains reported below all come from one sample, sequenced in a study of blood T cell repertoires in COVID-19. The table came from immunoSEQ multiplex PCR; TCRdb's copy has only in-frame clones and leaves some out. The sample consists of 250,000 to 300,000 clones, under 90% of them appearing once. The sample taken for sequencing was peripheral blood. The receptors shown here come from a woman aged 60 to 75 with active or convalescent COVID-19.

The rearrangement joins TRBV19 to TRBJ1-1, with D uncertain. The germline V gene encodes CDR1 LNHDA and CDR2 SQIVND (reference sequence). Trimming removed 1 base from V and 10 bases from J, with 13 bases in between. The length of the CDR3 is 13 residues. The CDR3 DNA sequence: TGTGCCAGTAGTATAGGGACTCGGGGAGGAGCTTTCTTT. Its protein product is CASSIGTRGGAFF.

V usage is TRBV11-2 and J usage is TRBJ2-2; tentative D call: TRBD2 (6 bases). Germline assignment: CDR1 SGHAT and CDR2 FQNNGV. V shed 5 bases and J shed 6 bases, with 13 bases lying between them. The CDR3 covers 14 residues. The CDR3, as DNA: TGTGCCAGCAGCCTTGGAGGGGCCCCCGGGGAGCTGTTTTTT. Its translation is CASSLGGAPGELFF. The full variable domain, with the rest looked up from reference TRBV11-2 and TRBJ2-2, is EAGVAQSPRYKIIEKRQSVAFWCNPISGHATLYWYQQILGQGPKLLIQFQNNGVVDDSQLPKDRFSAERLKGVDSTLKIQPAKLEDSAVYLCASSLGGAPGELFFGEGSRLTVL.

The chain carries TRBV12-3 or TRBV12-4 and TRBJ2-1; D remains unclear. V dropped 5 bases and J dropped 9 bases, with 11 bases sitting between them. CDR3 length: 12 residues. This CDR3 is CASSGPLGEQFF. DNA of the CDR3: TGTGCCAGCAGTGGGCCGTTGGGTGAGCAGTTCTTC.

The rearrangement joins TRBV6-5 to TRBJ1-2; 7 bases align to TRBD1. Germline lookup yields CDR1 MNHEY and CDR2 SVGAGI. The junction had 7 bases not matched to a gene; V was cut back by 6 bases and J by 3 bases. The CDR3 runs 14 residues. CDR3 region: CASREQGDYYGYTF. The CDR3, as DNA: TGTGCCAGCAGGGAGCAGGGGGATTACTATGGCTACACCTTC.